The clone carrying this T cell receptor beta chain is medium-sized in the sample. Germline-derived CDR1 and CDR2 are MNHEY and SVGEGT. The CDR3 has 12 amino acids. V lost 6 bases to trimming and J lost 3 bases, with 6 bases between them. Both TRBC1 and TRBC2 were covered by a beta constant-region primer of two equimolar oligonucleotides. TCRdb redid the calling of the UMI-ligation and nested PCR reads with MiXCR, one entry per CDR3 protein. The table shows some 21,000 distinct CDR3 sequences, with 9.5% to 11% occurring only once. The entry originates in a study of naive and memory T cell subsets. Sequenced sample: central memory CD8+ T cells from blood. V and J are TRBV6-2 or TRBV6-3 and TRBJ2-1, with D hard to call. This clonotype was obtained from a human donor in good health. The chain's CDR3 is CASSALYNEQFF. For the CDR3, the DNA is TGTGCCAGCAGCGCACTCTACAATGAGCAGTTCTTC.